This TCR beta chain appears in the sequencing data of a study of T cells in Graves' hyperthyroidism and ophthalmopathy. This clonotype was observed many times. Its specificity is unknown. The germline V gene encodes CDR1 MNHEY and CDR2 SMNVEV (reference sequence). This CDR3 contains 14 residues. J gave up 4 bases and V 6 bases, and 6 bases lay outside the gene matches. Amplification of TCR beta CDR3 regions was performed using RNA transcripts as template. HTBI primers drove first-round RT-PCR of the TCR CDR3. TCRdb used MiXCR to reprocess the multiplex PCR reads, holding one entry per CDR3 protein. Among 370,000 or so distinct CDR3 sequences listed, less than 15% were seen once. Regarding the study as a whole: Ophthalmopathy was predicted by the model a median of 6.5 months ahead of onset.

The V and J genes are TRBV27 and TRBJ1-5; 7 bases match TRBD1. The sequence derives from a man aged 30-40 years with Graves' hyperthyroidism that later progressed to Graves' ophthalmopathy. The specimen was blood. CDR3 in amino acids: CASRDGTANQPQHF. In DNA, the CDR3 is TGTGCCAGCAGGGACGGGACAGCAAATCAGCCCCAGCATTTT.